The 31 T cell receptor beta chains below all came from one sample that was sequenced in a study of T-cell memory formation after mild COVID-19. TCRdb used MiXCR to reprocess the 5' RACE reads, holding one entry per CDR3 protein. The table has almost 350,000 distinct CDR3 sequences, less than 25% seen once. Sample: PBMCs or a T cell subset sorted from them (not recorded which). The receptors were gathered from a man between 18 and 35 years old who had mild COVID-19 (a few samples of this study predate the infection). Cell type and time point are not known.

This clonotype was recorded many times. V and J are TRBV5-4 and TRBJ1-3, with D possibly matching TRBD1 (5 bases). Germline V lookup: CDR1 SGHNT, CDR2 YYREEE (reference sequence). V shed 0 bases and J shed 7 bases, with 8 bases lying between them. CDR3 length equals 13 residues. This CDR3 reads CASSLAQGNTIYF. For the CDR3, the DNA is TGTGCCAGCAGCTTGGCCCAGGGCAACACCATATATTTT.

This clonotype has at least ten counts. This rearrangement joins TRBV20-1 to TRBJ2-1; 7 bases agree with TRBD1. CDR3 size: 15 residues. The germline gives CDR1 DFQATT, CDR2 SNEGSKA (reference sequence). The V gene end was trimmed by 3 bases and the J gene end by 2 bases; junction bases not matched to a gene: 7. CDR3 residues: CSARDRTGPYNEQFF. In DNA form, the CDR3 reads TGCAGTGCTAGGGACCGGACAGGTCCCTACAATGAGCAGTTCTTC.

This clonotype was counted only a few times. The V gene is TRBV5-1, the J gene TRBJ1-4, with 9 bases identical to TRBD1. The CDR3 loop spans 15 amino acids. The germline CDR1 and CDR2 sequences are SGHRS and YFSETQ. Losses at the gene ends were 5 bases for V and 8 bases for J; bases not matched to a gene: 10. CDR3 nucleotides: TGCGCCAGCAGTCGGTTGACAGGGGGGGAAGAAAAACTGTTTTTT. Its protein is CASSRLTGGEEKLFF.

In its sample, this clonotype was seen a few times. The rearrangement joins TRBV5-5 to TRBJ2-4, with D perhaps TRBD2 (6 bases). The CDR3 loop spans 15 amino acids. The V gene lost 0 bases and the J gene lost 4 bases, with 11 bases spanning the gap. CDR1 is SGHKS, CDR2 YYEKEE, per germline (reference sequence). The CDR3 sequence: CASSLELARKNIQYF. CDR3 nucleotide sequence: TGTGCCAGCAGCTTGGAGCTAGCGAGGAAAAACATTCAGTACTTC. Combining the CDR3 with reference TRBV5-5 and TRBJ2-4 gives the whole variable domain DAGVTQSPTHLIKTRGQQVTLRCSPISGHKSVSWYQQVLGQGPQFIFQYYEKEERGRGNFPDRFSARQFPNYSSELNVNALLLGDSALYLCASSLELARKNIQYFGAGTRLSVL.

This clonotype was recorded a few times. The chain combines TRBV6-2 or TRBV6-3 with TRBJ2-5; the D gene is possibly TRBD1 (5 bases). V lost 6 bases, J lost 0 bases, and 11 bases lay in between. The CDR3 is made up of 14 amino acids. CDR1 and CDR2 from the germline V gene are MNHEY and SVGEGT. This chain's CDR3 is CASRITGNQETQYF. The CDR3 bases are TGTGCCAGCAGGATAACAGGAAACCAAGAGACCCAGTACTTC.

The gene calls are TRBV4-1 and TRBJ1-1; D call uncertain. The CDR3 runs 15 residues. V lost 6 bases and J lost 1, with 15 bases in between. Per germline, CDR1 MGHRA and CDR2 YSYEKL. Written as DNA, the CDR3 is TGCGCCAGCAGGAACATAGGAGGACGGAACACTGAAGCTTTCTTT. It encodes CASRNIGGRNTEAFF.

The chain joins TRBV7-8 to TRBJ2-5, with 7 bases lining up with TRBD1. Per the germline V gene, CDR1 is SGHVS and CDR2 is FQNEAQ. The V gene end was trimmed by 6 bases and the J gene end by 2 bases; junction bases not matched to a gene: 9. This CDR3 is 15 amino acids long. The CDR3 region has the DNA TGTGCCAGCAGACCCAACAGGGGCGAACAAGAGACCCAGTACTTC. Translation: CASRPNRGEQETQYF. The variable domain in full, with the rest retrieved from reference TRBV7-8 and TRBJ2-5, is GAGVSQSPRYKVAKRGQDVALRCDPISGHVSLFWYQQALGQGPEFLTYFQNEAQLDKSGLPSDRFFAERPEGSVSTLKIQRTQQEDSAVYLCASRPNRGEQETQYFGPGTRLLVL.

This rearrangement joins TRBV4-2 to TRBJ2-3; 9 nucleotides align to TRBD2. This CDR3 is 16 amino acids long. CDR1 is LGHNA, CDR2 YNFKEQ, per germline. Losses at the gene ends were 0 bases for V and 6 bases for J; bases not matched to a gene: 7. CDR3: CASSQDRGLARDTQYF. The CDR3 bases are TGTGCCAGCAGCCAAGATCGGGGACTAGCCCGTGATACGCAGTATTTT.

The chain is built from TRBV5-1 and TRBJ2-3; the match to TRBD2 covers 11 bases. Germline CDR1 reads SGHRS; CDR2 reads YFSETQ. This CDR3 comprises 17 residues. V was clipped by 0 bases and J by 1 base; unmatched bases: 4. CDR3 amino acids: CASSLGMTSGGTDTQYF. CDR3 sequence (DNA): TGCGCCAGCAGCTTGGGGATGACTAGCGGGGGCACAGATACGCAGTATTTT. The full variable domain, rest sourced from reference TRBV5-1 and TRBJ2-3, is KAGVTQTPRYLIKTRGQQVTLSCSPISGHRSVSWYQQTPGQGLQFLFEYFSETQRNKGNFPGRFSGRQFSNSRSEMNVSTLELGDSALYLCASSLGMTSGGTDTQYFGPGTRLTVL.

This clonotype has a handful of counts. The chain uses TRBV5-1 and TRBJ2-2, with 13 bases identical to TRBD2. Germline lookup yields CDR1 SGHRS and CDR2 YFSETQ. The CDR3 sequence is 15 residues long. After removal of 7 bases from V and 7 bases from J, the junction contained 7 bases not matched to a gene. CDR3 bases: TGCGCCAGCCTCGGGACTAGCGGGGTCCGCGGGGAGCTGTTTTTT. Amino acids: CASLGTSGVRGELFF. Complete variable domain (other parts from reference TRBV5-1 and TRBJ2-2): KAGVTQTPRYLIKTRGQQVTLSCSPISGHRSVSWYQQTPGQGLQFLFEYFSETQRNKGNFPGRFSGRQFSNSRSEMNVSTLELGDSALYLCASLGTSGVRGELFFGEGSRLTVL.

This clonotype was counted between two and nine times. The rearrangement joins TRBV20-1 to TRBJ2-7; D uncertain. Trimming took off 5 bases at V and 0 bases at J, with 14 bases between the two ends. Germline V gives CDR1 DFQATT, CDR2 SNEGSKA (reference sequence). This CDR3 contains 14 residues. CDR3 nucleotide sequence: TGCAGTGCTTTACCTATTGGTATCTCCTACGAGCAGTACTTC. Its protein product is CSALPIGISYEQYF.

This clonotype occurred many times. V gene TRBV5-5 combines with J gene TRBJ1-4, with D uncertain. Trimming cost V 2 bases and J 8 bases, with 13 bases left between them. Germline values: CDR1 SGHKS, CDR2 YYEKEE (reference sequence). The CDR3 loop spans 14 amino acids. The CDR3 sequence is CASSLEGVGEKLFF. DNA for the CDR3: TGTGCCAGCAGCTTAGAGGGAGTCGGCGAAAAACTGTTTTTT. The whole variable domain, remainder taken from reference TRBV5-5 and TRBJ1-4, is DAGVTQSPTHLIKTRGQQVTLRCSPISGHKSVSWYQQVLGQGPQFIFQYYEKEERGRGNFPDRFSARQFPNYSSELNVNALLLGDSALYLCASSLEGVGEKLFFGSGTQLSVL.

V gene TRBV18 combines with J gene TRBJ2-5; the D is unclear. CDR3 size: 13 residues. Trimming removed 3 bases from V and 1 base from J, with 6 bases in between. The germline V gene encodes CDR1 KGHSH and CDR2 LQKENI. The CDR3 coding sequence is TGTGCCAGCTCACCGGACGGCCAAGAGACCCAGTACTTC. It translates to CASSPDGQETQYF.

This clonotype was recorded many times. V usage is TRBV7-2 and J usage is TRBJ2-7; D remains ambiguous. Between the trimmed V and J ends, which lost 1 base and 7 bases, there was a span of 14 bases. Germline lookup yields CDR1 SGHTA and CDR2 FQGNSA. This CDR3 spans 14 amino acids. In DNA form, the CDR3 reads TGTGCCAGCAGCTTAGGGGCAGGTCCTTGGGAGCAGTACGTC. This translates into CASSLGAGPWEQYV.

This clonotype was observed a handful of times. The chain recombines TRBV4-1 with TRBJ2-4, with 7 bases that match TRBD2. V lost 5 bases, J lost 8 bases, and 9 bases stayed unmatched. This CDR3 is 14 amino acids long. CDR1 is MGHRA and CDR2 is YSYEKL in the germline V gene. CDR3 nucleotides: TGCGCCAGCAGCTCTGGGGGGGGATCGGACATTCAGTACTTC. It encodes CASSSGGGSDIQYF.

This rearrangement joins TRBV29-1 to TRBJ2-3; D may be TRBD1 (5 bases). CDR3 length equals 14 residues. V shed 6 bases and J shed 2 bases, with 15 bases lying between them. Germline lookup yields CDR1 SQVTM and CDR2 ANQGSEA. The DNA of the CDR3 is TGCAGCGTAGGGGCCCTTAGGTCCACAGATACGCAGTATTTT. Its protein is CSVGALRSTDTQYF.

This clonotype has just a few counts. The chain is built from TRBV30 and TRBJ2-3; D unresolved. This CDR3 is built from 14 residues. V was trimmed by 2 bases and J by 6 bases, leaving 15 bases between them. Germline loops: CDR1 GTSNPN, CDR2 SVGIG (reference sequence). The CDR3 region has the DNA TGTGCCTGGAGTACTGGTAAACTCACCGATACGCAGTATTTT. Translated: CAWSTGKLTDTQYF.

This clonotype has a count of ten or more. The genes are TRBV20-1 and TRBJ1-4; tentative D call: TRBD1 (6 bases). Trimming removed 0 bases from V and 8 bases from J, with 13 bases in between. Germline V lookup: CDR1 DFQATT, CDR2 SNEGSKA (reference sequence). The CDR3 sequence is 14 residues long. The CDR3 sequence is CSARDLRGGEKLFF. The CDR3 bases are TGCAGTGCTAGAGATCTCAGGGGCGGAGAAAAACTGTTTTTT.

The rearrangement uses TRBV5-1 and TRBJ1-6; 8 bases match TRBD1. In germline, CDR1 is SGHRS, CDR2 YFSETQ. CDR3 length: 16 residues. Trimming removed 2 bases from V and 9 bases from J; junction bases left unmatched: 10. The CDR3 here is CASSFLRTGMSSPLHF. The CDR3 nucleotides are TGCGCCAGCAGCTTTCTTCGGACAGGGATGAGTTCACCCCTCCACTTT.

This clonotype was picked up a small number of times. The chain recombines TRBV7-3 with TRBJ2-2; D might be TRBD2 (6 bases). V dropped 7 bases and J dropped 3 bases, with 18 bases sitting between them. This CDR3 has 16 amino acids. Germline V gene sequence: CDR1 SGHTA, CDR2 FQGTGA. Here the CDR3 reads CASTTLRGRYTGELFF. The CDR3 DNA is TGTGCCAGCACCACCTTGCGGGGACGCTACACCGGGGAGCTGTTTTTT.

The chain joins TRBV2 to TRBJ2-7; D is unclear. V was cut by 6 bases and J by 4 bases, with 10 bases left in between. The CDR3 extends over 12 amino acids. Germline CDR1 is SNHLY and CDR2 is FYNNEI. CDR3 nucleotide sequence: TGTGCCAGCAGAATAGACCCGTACGAGCAGTACTTC. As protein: CASRIDPYEQYF.

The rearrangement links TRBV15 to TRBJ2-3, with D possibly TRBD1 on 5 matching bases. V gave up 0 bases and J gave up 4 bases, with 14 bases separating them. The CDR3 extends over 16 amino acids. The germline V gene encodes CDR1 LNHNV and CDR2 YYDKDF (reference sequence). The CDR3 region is CATSRESWGSADTQYF. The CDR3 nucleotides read TGTGCCACCAGCAGAGAGTCGTGGGGCTCCGCAGATACGCAGTATTTT.

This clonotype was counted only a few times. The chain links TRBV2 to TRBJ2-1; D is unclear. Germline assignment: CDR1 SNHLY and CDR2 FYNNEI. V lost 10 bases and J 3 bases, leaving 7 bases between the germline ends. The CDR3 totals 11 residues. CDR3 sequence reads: CATRYYNEQFF. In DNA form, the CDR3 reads TGTGCCACCCGGTACTACAATGAGCAGTTCTTC.

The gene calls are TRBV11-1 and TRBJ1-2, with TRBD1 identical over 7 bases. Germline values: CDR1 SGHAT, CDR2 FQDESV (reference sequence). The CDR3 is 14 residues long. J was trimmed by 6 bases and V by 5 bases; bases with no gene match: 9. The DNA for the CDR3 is TGTGCCAGCAGCCCCGACCGACAGGGTCATGGCTACACCTTC. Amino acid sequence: CASSPDRQGHGYTF.

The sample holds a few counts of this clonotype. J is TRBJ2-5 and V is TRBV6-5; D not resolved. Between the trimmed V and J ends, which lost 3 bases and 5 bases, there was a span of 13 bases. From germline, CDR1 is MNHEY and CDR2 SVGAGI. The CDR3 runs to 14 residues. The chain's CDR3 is CASSYVLGTETQYF. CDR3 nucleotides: TGTGCCAGCAGTTATGTTTTGGGAACCGAGACCCAGTACTTC.

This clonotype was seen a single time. The CDR3 coding sequence is TGTGCCAGCAGCCAAGTCAGGCAACAGCAGTACTTC. Protein product: CASSQVRQQQYF. This chain joins TRBV14 and TRBJ2-7; unclear D gene. CDR1 and CDR2 from the germline V gene are SGHDN and FVKESK. The V end was cut by 1 base, the J end by 8 bases, with 9 bases between. The CDR3 runs to 12 residues.

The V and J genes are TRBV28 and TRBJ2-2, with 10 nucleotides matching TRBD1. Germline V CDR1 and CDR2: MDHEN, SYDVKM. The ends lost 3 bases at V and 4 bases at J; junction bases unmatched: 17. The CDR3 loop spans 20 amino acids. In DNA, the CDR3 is TGTGCCAGCAGTTTTCAGGGGGGACAGGGGAAGATCGGGAGCACCGGGGAGCTGTTTTTT. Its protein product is CASSFQGGQGKIGSTGELFF.

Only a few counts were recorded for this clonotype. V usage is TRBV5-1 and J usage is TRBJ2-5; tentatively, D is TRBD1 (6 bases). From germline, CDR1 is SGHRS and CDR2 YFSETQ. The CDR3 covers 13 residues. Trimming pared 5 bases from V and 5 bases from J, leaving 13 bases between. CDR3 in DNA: TGCGCCAGCAGGGCAGGGGCACGGGAGACCCAGTACTTC. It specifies CASRAGARETQYF.

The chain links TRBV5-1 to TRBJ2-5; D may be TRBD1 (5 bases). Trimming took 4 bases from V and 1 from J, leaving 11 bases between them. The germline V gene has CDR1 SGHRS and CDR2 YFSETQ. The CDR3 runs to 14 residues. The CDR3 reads CASSQQDLQETQYF. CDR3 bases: TGCGCCAGCAGCCAACAGGATCTCCAAGAGACCCAGTACTTC.

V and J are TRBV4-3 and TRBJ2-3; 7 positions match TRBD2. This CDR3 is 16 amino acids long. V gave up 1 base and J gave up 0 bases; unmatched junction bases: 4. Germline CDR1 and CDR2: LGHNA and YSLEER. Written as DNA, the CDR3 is TGCGCCAGCAGCCAAGGGCGGGAGAAAAGCACAGATACGCAGTATTTT. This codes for CASSQGREKSTDTQYF.

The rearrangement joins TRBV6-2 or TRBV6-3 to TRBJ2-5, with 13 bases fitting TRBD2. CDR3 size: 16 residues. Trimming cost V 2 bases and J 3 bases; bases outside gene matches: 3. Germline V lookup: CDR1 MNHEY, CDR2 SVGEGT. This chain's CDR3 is CASSYGTSGDKETQYF. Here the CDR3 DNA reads TGTGCCAGCAGTTACGGGACTAGCGGGGACAAAGAGACCCAGTACTTC.